The 3 T cell receptor beta chains given below trace back to one sample, sequenced in a study of blood T cell repertoires in COVID-19. The data were produced by immunoSEQ multiplex PCR, yet TCRdb's version contains in-frame clones alone and is incomplete. The sample shows approximately 140,000 clones, around 84% of them seen only once. What was sequenced was peripheral blood. The receptor source for this set is a human donor in a cohort sampled during active COVID-19.

The chain couples TRBV20-1 to TRBJ2-7; 8 nucleotides match TRBD2. Germline trimming cut 3 bases from V and 4 bases from J; bases unmatched to any gene: 5. Per germline, CDR1 DFQATT and CDR2 SNEGSKA (reference sequence). The CDR3 sequence is 13 residues long. CDR3 sequence: CSASSGELYEQYF. Written as DNA, the CDR3 is TGCAGTGCTAGTAGCGGGGAGCTGTACGAGCAGTACTTC.

The V and J genes are TRBV6-2 or TRBV6-3 and TRBJ2-7; 8 bases agree with TRBD1. Germline CDR1 and CDR2: MNHEY and SVGEGT. The CDR3 has 14 residues. V trimming: 4 bases; J trimming: 7 bases; junction bases outside the gene matches: 9. The CDR3 DNA is TGTGCCAGCAGTTTCCTTTCGACAGGGGATGAGCAGTACTTC. The encoded protein is CASSFLSTGDEQYF.

The chain joins TRBV9 to TRBJ2-1, with 10 bases fitting TRBD2. Germline V gives CDR1 SGDLS, CDR2 YYNGEE. J gave up 3 bases and V 0 bases, and 0 bases lay outside the gene matches. This CDR3 has 15 residues. CDR3 sequence: CASSVGLAGYNEQFF. In nucleotides, the CDR3 is TGTGCCAGCAGCGTAGGACTAGCGGGCTACAATGAGCAGTTCTTC.